A single sample gave rise to the 14 T cell receptor beta chains below, sequenced in a study of cytomegalovirus exposure and HLA in healthy donors. PCR used 60 Vbeta primers and 13 Jbeta primers. Sequenced by immunoSEQ multiplex PCR; TCRdb stores in-frame clones only, minus some. The sample consists of 140,000 or so clones, around 80% of them appearing once. The sample taken for sequencing was PBMCs. These receptors all stem from a female donor in good health and CMV-seronegative.

The rearrangement joins TRBV6-1 to TRBJ1-5, with D possibly matching TRBD1 (5 bases). The germline V gene encodes CDR1 MNHNS and CDR2 SASEGT. The CDR3 runs to 15 residues. Trimming cost V 11 bases and J 0 bases, with 17 bases left between them. The CDR3 DNA is TGTGCCGGCGGACACGATAGCTATAGCAATCAGCCCCAGCATTTT. Protein product: CAGGHDSYSNQPQHF.

The chain uses TRBV5-6 and TRBJ2-1, with TRBD1 as a possible D gene (5 bases). The CDR3 has 14 amino acids. V was clipped by 4 bases and J by 7 bases, with 15 bases between them. The germline V gene has CDR1 SGHDT and CDR2 YYEEEE. The CDR3 DNA follows: TGTGCCAGCAGCCTCCCGAACAGGATGAATGAGCAGTTCTTC. Protein: CASSLPNRMNEQFF.

The rearrangement joins TRBV5-4 to TRBJ2-5; D unresolved. Per germline, CDR1 SGHNT and CDR2 YYREEE (reference sequence). V was pared by 0 bases and J by 5 bases, with 11 bases between. CDR3 length equals 14 residues. The CDR3 is CASSLVDRRETQYF. The DNA for the CDR3 is TGTGCCAGCAGCTTGGTAGATCGGCGGGAGACCCAGTACTTC.

The rearrangement uses TRBV28 and TRBJ2-1, with 8 bases matching TRBD2. V lost 5 bases to trimming and J lost 1 base; unmatched junction nucleotides: 4. The CDR3 sequence is 15 residues long. CDR1 MDHEN and CDR2 SYDVKM come from the germline V gene. CDR3 DNA: TGTGCCAGCAGTAGAAGCGGGAGTTCCTACAATGAGCAGTTCTTC. This encodes CASSRSGSSYNEQFF. The whole variable domain, filled in from reference TRBV28 and TRBJ2-1, reads DVKVTQSSRYLVKRTGEKVFLECVQDMDHENMFWYRQDPGLGLRLIYFSYDVKMKEKGDIPEGYSVSREKKERFSLILESASTNQTSMYLCASSRSGSSYNEQFFGPGTRLTVL.

V gene TRBV29-1 combines with J gene TRBJ1-2; tentatively, D is TRBD1 (5 bases). Deletions cut 0 bases from V and 12 bases from J, with 14 bases between. There are 12 residues in the CDR3. Looked up from germline, CDR1 is SQVTM and CDR2 is ANQGSEA. The chain's CDR3 is CSVEDRAVANTF. The DNA of the CDR3 is TGCAGCGTTGAAGACAGGGCAGTGGCAAACACCTTC.

The chain employs TRBV18 and TRBJ1-5; D might be TRBD1 (5 bases). Per germline, CDR1 KGHSH and CDR2 LQKENI. Trimming stripped 0 bases from V and 1 base from J, with 10 bases between. The CDR3 consists of 16 residues. CDR3 protein: CASSPPYGGSNQPQHF. CDR3 coding DNA: TGTGCCAGCTCACCACCGTACGGGGGGAGCAATCAGCCCCAGCATTTT.

The chain has TRBV5-8 and TRBJ2-1, with D maybe TRBD2 (5 bases). CDR3 size: 14 residues. CDR1 is SGHTS and CDR2 is YDEGEE in the germline V gene. Trimming took off 6 bases at V and 0 bases at J, with 10 bases between the two ends. The CDR3 nucleotides are TGTGCCAGCACTAACGGGGACTCCTACAATGAGCAGTTCTTC. This codes for CASTNGDSYNEQFF.

This clone has only one observation. The rearrangement joins TRBV7-9 to TRBJ1-1, with a possible D match to TRBD1 (5 bases). Germline loops: CDR1 SEHNR, CDR2 FQNEAQ (reference sequence). V was pared by 5 bases and J by 3 bases, with 10 bases between. This CDR3 is 13 amino acids long. The CDR3 DNA follows: TGTGCCAGCAGCAATACAGGTGACACTGAAGCTTTCTTT. Translating it yields CASSNTGDTEAFF.

The rearrangement links TRBV16 to TRBJ2-7; 7 bases line up with TRBD2. This CDR3 has 15 residues. CDR1 is KGHSY and CDR2 is FQNENV in the germline V gene. With 7 bases clipped from V and 4 bases from J, the junction kept 13 bases outside the gene matches. Here the CDR3 reads CASTRGGPPYYEQYF. The CDR3 DNA reads TGTGCCAGCACCCGCGGGGGACCCCCCTATTACGAGCAGTACTTC.

The chain carries TRBV4-2 and TRBJ1-1, with D maybe TRBD1 (5 bases). Germline V gene data show CDR1 as LGHNA and CDR2 as YNFKEQ. The CDR3 length is 13 residues. The V and J ends lost 2 bases and 7 bases respectively, with 11 bases between them. This chain's CDR3 is CASSQKDNYEAFF. As DNA, the CDR3 is TGTGCCAGCAGCCAAAAGGACAACTATGAAGCTTTCTTT.

The chain combines TRBV7-9 with TRBJ2-6; TRBD2 matches 7 bases. Trimming cost V 5 bases and J 2 bases; bases outside gene matches: 3. This CDR3 has 15 residues. CDR1 SEHNR and CDR2 FQNEAQ come from the germline V gene (reference sequence). The CDR3 coding sequence is TGTGCCAGCAGCCCGGGGGGAGCTGGGGCCAACGTCCTGACTTTC. Its protein product is CASSPGGAGANVLTF.

The chain uses TRBV30 and TRBJ1-4; D is ambiguous. The CDR3 is 14 amino acids. The V and J ends lost 2 bases and 0 bases respectively, with 7 bases between them. Germline lookup yields CDR1 GTSNPN and CDR2 SVGIG (reference sequence). The CDR3 nucleotides are TGTGCCTGGAGTTCGTCTACAACTAATGAAAAACTGTTTTTT. This gives the protein CAWSSSTTNEKLFF.

The chain uses TRBV6-1 and TRBJ2-1; 8 positions agree with TRBD2. This CDR3 contains 16 residues. J lost 0 bases, V lost 3 bases, and 4 bases had no gene match. The V gene's germline CDR1 is MNHNS and CDR2 SASEGT. The CDR3 spells CASSDPLAASYNEQFF. CDR3 sequence (DNA): TGTGCCAGCAGTGACCCACTAGCGGCCTCCTACAATGAGCAGTTCTTC.

The chain carries TRBV27 and TRBJ2-1; D might be TRBD2 (5 bases). From germline, CDR1 is MNHEY and CDR2 SMNVEV (reference sequence). V lost 0 bases to trimming and J lost 8 bases, with 17 bases between them. This CDR3 contains 16 residues. The chain's CDR3 is CASSLSGVAQVDEQFF. In DNA, the CDR3 is TGTGCCAGCAGTTTATCGGGAGTGGCCCAGGTCGATGAGCAGTTCTTC.